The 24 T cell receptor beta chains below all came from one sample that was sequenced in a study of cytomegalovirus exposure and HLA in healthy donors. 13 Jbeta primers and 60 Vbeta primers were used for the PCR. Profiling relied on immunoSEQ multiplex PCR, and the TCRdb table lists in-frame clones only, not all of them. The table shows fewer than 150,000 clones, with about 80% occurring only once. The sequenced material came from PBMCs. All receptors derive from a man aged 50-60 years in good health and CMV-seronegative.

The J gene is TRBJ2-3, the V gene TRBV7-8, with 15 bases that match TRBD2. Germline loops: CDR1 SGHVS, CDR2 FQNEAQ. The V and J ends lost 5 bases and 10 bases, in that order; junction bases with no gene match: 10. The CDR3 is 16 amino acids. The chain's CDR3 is CASSPGLAGGNRAQYF. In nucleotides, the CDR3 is TGTGCCAGCAGCCCTGGACTAGCGGGGGGGAATAGGGCGCAGTATTTT.

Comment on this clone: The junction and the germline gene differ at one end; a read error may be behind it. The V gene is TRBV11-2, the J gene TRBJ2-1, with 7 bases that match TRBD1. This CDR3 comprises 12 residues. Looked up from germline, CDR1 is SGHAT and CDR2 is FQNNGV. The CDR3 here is CASSPPRDSPVF. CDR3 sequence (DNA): TGTGCCAGCAGCCCCCCACGGGACAGCCCCGTCTTC.

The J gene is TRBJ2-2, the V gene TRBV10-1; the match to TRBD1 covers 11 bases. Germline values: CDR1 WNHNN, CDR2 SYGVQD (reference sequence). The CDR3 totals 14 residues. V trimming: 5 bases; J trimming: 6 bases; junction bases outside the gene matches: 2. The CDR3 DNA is TGCGCCAGCAGTCCGGGACAGGGGGCCGGGGAGCTGTTTTTT. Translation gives CASSPGQGAGELFF.

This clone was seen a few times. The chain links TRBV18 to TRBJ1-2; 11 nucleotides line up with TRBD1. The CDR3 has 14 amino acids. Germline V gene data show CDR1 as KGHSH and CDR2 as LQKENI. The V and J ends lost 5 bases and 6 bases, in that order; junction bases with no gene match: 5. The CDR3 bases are TGTGCCAGCTCATCGGGACAGGGGGTTGATGGCTACACCTTC. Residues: CASSSGQGVDGYTF.

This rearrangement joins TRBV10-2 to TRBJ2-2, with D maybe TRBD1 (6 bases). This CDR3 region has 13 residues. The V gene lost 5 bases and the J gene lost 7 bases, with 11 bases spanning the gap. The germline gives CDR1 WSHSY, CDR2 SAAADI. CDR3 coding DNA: TGCGCCAGCAGTCAACAGGGTGGCGGGGAGCTGTTTTTT. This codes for CASSQQGGGELFF.

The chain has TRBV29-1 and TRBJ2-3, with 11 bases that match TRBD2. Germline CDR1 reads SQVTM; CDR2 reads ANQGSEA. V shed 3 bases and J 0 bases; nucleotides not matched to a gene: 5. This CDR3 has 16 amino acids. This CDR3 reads CSVDVLAGGSTDTQYF. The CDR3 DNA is TGCAGCGTTGACGTCCTAGCGGGAGGCAGCACAGATACGCAGTATTTT.

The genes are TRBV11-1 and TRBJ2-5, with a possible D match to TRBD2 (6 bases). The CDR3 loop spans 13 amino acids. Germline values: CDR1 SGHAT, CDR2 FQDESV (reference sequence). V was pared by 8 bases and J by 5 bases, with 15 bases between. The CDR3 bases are TGTGCCAGCGAAGGAGGGTTGGGGGAGACCCAGTACTTC. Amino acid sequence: CASEGGLGETQYF. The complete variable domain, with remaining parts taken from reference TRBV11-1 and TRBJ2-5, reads EAEVAQSPRYKITEKSQAVAFWCDPISGHATLYWYRQILGQGPELLVQFQDESVVDDSQLPKDRFSAERLKGVDSTLKIQPAELGDSAMYLCASEGGLGETQYFGPGTRLLVL.

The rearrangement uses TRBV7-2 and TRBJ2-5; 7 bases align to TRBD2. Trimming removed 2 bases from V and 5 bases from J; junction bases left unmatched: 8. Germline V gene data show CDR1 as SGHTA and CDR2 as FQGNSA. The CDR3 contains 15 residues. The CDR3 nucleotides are TGTGCCAGCAGCTTAACGGGGAGGGCCAGGGAGACCCAGTACTTC. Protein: CASSLTGRARETQYF.

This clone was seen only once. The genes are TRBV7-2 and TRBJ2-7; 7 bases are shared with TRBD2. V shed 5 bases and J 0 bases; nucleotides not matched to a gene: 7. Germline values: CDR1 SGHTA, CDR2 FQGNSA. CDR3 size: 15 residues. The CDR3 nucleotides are TGTGCCAGCAGCCTCAGCGGGGCGAGCTCCTACGAGCAGTACTTC. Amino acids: CASSLSGASSYEQYF.

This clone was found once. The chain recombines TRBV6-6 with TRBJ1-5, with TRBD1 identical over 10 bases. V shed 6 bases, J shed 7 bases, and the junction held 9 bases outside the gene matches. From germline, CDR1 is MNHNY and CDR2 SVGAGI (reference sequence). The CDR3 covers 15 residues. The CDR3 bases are TGTGCCAGCAGAAGGGACAGGGGAATCAACCAGCCCCAGCATTTT. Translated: CASRRDRGINQPQHF.

The DNA for the CDR3 is TGTGCCAGCCGGGGACAGGGAATCACAGATACGCAGTATTTT. This gives the protein CASRGQGITDTQYF. This chain connects TRBV25-1 to TRBJ2-3; TRBD1 aligns across 9 bases. This CDR3 region has 14 residues. Germline V lookup: CDR1 MGHDK, CDR2 SYGVNS. V was pared by 8 bases and J by 2 bases, with 5 bases of the junction left unmatched. The full variable domain, its missing parts supplied by reference TRBV25-1 and TRBJ2-3, is EADIYQTPRYLVIGTGKKITLECSQTMGHDKMYWYQQDPGMELHLIHYSYGVNSTEKGDLSSESTVSRIRTEHFPLTLESARPSHTSQYLCASRGQGITDTQYFGPGTRLTVL.

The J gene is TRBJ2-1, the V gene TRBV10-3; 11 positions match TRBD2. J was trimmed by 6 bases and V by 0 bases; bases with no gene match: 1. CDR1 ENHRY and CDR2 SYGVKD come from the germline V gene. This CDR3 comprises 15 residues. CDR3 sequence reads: CAISESSGRVNEQFF. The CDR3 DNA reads TGTGCCATCAGTGAGTCTAGCGGGAGGGTCAATGAGCAGTTCTTC.

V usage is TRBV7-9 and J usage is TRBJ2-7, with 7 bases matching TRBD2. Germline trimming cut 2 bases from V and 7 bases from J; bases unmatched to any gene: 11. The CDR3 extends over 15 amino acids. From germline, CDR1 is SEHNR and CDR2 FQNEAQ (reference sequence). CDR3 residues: CASSLTGGRLTEQYF. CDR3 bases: TGTGCCAGCAGCTTAACGGGAGGCCGGCTGACGGAGCAGTACTTC. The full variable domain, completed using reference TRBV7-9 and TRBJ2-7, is DTGVSQNPRHKITKRGQNVTFRCDPISEHNRLYWYRQTLGQGPEFLTYFQNEAQLEKSRLLSDRFSAERPKGSFSTLEIQRTEQGDSAMYLCASSLTGGRLTEQYFGPGTRLTVT.

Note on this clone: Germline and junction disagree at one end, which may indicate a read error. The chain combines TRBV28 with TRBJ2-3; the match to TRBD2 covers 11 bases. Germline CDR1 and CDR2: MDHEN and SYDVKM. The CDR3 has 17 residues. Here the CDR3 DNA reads TGTGCCAGCAGTCTGGGACTAGCGGCCCACCGGTCAGATACGCGGTATTTT. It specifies CASSLGLAAHRSDTRYF. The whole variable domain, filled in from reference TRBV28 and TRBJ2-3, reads DVKVTQSSRYLVKRTGEKVFLECVQDMDHENMFWYRQDPGLGLRLIYFSYDVKMKEKGDIPEGYSVSREKKERFSLILESASTNQTSMYLCASSLGLAAHRSDTRYFGPGTRLTVL.

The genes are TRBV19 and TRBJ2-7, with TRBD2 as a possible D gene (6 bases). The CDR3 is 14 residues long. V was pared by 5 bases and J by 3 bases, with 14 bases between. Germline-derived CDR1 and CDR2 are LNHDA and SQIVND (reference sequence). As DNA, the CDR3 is TGTGCCAGTAGTCCGAGGGACTCTTACTACGAGCAGTACTTC. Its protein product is CASSPRDSYYEQYF. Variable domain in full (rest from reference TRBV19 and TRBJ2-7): DGGITQSPKYLFRKEGQNVTLSCEQNLNHDAMYWYRQDPGQGLRLIYYSQIVNDFQKGDIAEGYSVSREKKESFPLTVTSAQKNPTAFYLCASSPRDSYYEQYFGPGTRLTVT.

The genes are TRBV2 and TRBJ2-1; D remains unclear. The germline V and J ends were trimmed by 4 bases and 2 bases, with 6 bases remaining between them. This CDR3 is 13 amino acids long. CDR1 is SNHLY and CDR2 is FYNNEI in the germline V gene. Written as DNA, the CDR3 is TGTGCCAGCAGTGTTGTAGCCTACAATGAGCAGTTCTTC. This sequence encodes CASSVVAYNEQFF.

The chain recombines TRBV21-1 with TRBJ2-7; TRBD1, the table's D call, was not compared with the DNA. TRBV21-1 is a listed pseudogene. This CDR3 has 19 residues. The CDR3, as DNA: TGTGCCAGCAACAAAGTACCGGGACAGGGTATAAGGAGCTCCTACGAGCAGTACTTC. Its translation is CASNKVPGQGIRSSYEQYF.

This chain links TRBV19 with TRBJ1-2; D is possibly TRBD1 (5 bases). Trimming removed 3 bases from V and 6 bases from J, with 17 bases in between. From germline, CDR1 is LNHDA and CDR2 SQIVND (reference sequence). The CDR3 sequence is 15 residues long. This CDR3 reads CASSIASQGGNGYTF. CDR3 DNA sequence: TGTGCCAGTAGTATCGCGTCGCAGGGCGGAAATGGCTACACCTTC.

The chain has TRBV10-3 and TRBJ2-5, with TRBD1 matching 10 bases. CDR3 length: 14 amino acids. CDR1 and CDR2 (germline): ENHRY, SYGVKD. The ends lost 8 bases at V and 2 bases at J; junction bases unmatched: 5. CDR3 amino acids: CAIARTGGQETQYF. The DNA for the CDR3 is TGTGCCATCGCCCGGACAGGGGGACAAGAGACCCAGTACTTC.

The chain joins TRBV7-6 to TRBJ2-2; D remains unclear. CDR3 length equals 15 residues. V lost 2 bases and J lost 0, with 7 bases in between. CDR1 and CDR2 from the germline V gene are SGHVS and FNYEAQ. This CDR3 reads CASSLYRTNTGELFF. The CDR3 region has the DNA TGTGCCAGCAGCTTATACAGAACGAACACCGGGGAGCTGTTTTTT.

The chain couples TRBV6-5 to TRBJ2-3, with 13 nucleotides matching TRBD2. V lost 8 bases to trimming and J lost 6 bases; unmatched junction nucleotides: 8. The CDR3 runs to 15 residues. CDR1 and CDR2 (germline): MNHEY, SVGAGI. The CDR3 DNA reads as TGTGCCAGCGGGGGGACTAGCGGGGACGTGGATACGCAGTATTTT. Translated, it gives CASGGTSGDVDTQYF.

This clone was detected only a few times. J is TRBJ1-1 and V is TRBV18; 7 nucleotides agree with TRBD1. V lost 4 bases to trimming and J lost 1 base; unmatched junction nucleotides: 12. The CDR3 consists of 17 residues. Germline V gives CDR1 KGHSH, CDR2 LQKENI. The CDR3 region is CASSRYSRQGENTEAFF. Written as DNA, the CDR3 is TGTGCCAGCTCACGATATTCCAGACAGGGAGAGAACACTGAAGCTTTCTTT.

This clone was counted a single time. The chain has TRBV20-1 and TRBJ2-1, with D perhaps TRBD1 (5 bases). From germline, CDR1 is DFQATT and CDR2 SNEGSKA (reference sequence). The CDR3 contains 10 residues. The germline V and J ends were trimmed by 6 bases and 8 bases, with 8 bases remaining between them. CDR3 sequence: CSATRDEQFF. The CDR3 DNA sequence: TGCAGTGCAACCAGGGATGAGCAGTTCTTC.

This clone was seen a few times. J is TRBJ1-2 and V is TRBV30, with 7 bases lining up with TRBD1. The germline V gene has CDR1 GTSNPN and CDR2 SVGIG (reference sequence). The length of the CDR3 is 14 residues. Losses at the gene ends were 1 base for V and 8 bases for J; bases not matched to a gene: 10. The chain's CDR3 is CAWSADTGEGGYTF. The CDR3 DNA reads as TGTGCCTGGAGTGCCGACACAGGGGAAGGAGGCTACACCTTC. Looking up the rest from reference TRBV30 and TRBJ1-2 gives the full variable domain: SQTIHQWPATLVQPVGSPLSLECTVEGTSNPNLYWYRQAAGRGLQLLFYSVGIGQISSEVPQNLSASRPQDRQFILSSKKLLLSDSGFYLCAWSADTGEGGYTFGSGTRLTVV.